The 16 T cell receptor beta chains presented below share a single source sample, sequenced in a study of OX40 agonist ivuxolimab in advanced cancers. Produced via immunoSEQ multiplex PCR; TCRdb's table is partial and in-frame only. The sample shows about 100,000 clones, 75% to 95% of them seen only once. The material sequenced was CD4+ or CD8+ T cells sorted from blood, taken in a trial of the OX40 agonist ivuxolimab. The receptors originated from an adult with an advanced solid tumor such as melanoma, head and neck, liver or kidney cancer.

The rearrangement links TRBV9 to TRBJ2-3, with 7 bases identical to TRBD2. This CDR3 comprises 16 residues. V lost 1 base to trimming and J lost 7 bases; unmatched junction nucleotides: 12. Germline CDR1 SGDLS, CDR2 YYNGEE. The CDR3, as DNA: TGTGCCAGCAGCGTATCGGTTAGCGAGGGACTAAATACGCAGTATTTT. Its translation is CASSVSVSEGLNTQYF.

J is TRBJ2-1 and V is TRBV7-9; D not certain. The V end was cut by 2 bases, the J end by 3 bases, with 14 bases between. The CDR3 is 16 residues long. Germline lookup yields CDR1 SEHNR and CDR2 FQNEAQ (reference sequence). The CDR3 loop is CASSLTLPNNYNEQFF. The CDR3 DNA sequence: TGTGCCAGCAGCTTAACCCTACCAAACAACTACAATGAGCAGTTCTTC.

CDR3 residues: CASSARLDRDTQYF. DNA of the CDR3: TGTGCCAGCAGCGCCCGACTAGATCGAGATACGCAGTATTTT. The chain uses TRBV9 and TRBJ2-3; D possibly corresponds to TRBD2 (6 bases). Germline CDR1 is SGDLS and CDR2 is YYNGEE. CDR3 length: 14 residues. The V end lost 3 bases, the J end lost 5 bases, and 13 bases lay between the germline ends.

Here the CDR3 reads CASSDRGGPTYEQYF. For the CDR3, the DNA is TGTGCCAGCAGTGACAGGGGCGGGCCTACCTACGAGCAGTACTTC. This sequence joins TRBV6-4 and TRBJ2-7; either TRBD1 or TRBD2 may fit D (5 bases each). There are 15 residues in the CDR3. Germline CDR1 is MRHNA and CDR2 is SNTAGT. Deletions cut 2 bases from V and 2 bases from J, with 13 bases between.

CDR3 sequence (DNA): TGTGCCAGCAGCTTGTCCAGCGGGAGAATGTACGAGCAGTACTTC. It specifies CASSLSSGRMYEQYF. This chain links TRBV5-4 with TRBJ2-7, with TRBD2 matching over 8 bases. CDR3 length equals 15 residues. Germline CDR1 SGHNT, CDR2 YYREEE (reference sequence). The V and J ends lost 1 base and 4 bases, in that order; junction bases with no gene match: 7.

The V call is TRBV27, the J call TRBJ2-5; possibly TRBD2 for D (6 bases). The V end lost 6 bases, the J end lost 1 base, and 12 bases lay between the germline ends. CDR1 MNHEY and CDR2 SMNVEV come from the germline V gene (reference sequence). The CDR3 runs to 14 residues. The DNA for the CDR3 is TGTGCCAGCAGCCGGGACTTCGCCCAAGAGACCCAGTACTTC. Translated, it gives CASSRDFAQETQYF.

The chain couples TRBV28 to TRBJ2-1, with 7 positions matching TRBD1. CDR1 is MDHEN and CDR2 is SYDVKM in the germline V gene. The CDR3 length is 19 residues. The V segment lost 5 bases and the J segment 0 bases; nucleotides outside the gene matches: 16. The CDR3: CASSAPGQHFPSSYNEQFF. For the CDR3, the DNA is TGTGCCAGCAGTGCCCCGGGACAGCATTTTCCTAGCTCCTACAATGAGCAGTTCTTC.

The chain carries TRBV4-3 and TRBJ2-7, with 11 bases aligning to TRBD2. The CDR3 covers 18 residues. The V and J ends lost 1 base and 1 base, in that order; junction bases with no gene match: 9. The germline V gene has CDR1 LGHNA and CDR2 YSLEER. CDR3 in amino acids: CASSQGLAGRGRSYEQYF. CDR3 DNA: TGCGCCAGCAGCCAAGGACTAGCGGGAAGGGGGCGTTCCTACGAGCAGTACTTC.

This chain connects TRBV19 to TRBJ1-5, with D uncertain. CDR3 length: 14 amino acids. The germline CDR1 and CDR2 sequences are LNHDA and SQIVND (reference sequence). The V end lost 7 bases, the J end lost 0 bases, and 10 bases lay between the germline ends. For the CDR3, the DNA is TGTGCCAGTAATGAAGTTTATAGCAATCAGCCCCAGCATTTT. This gives the protein CASNEVYSNQPQHF.

The chain is built from TRBV25-1 and TRBJ1-6; a weak D match, TRBD1 (5 bases). The germline CDR1 and CDR2 sequences are MGHDK and SYGVNS. Deletions cut 6 bases from V and 8 bases from J, with 8 bases between. The CDR3 consists of 12 residues. This chain's CDR3 is CASRLRDSPLHF. CDR3 nucleotides: TGTGCCAGCAGACTCAGGGATTCACCCCTCCACTTT.

This chain links TRBV7-2 with TRBJ2-1; 7 nucleotides align to TRBD2. The CDR3 has 16 amino acids. Germline assignment: CDR1 SGHTA and CDR2 FQGNSA. Trimming cost V 5 bases and J 4 bases; bases outside gene matches: 11. CDR3 nucleotides: TGTGCCAGCAGCCATACGTCGGCGGGAGATTACAATGAGCAGTTCTTC. It codes for CASSHTSAGDYNEQFF.

This clone was detected only a few times. V usage is TRBV6-5 and J usage is TRBJ1-2; TRBD1 agrees at 11 bases. This CDR3 is built from 14 residues. The V and J ends lost 5 bases and 5 bases, in that order; junction bases with no gene match: 4. Germline CDR1 MNHEY, CDR2 SVGAGI. The DNA for the CDR3 is TGTGCCAGCAGTGAAGGACAGGGGGCATATGGCTACACCTTC. Amino acid sequence: CASSEGQGAYGYTF.

This chain joins TRBV6-5 and TRBJ2-7, with a tentative D call TRBD1 (5 bases). The V gene lost 5 bases and the J gene lost 0 bases, with 11 bases spanning the gap. This CDR3 spans 14 amino acids. Germline V gives CDR1 MNHEY, CDR2 SVGAGI. The CDR3 DNA reads as TGTGCCAGCAGTCCCCTTGACAGCTCCTACGAGCAGTACTTC. Encoded protein: CASSPLDSSYEQYF.

This chain connects TRBV11-1 to TRBJ2-1; 8 bases map to TRBD2. Germline CDR1 SGHAT, CDR2 FQDESV (reference sequence). The length of the CDR3 is 17 residues. Trimming removed 5 bases from V and 3 bases from J; junction bases left unmatched: 12. CDR3 DNA sequence: TGTGCCAGCAGCCCGATGGGAGCTAGCGGGCTCTACAATGAGCAGTTCTTC. Protein sequence: CASSPMGASGLYNEQFF.

V gene TRBV2 combines with J gene TRBJ2-1; 10 bases map to TRBD2. J gave up 0 bases and V 7 bases, and 3 bases lay outside the gene matches. Germline assignment: CDR1 SNHLY and CDR2 FYNNEI. The CDR3 sequence is 15 residues long. CDR3 region: CASNPSGSSYNEQFF. The CDR3 DNA reads TGTGCCAGCAATCCTAGCGGGAGCTCCTACAATGAGCAGTTCTTC. The full variable domain, with the rest looked up from reference TRBV2 and TRBJ2-1, is EPEVTQTPSHQVTQMGQEVILRCVPISNHLYFYWYRQILGQKVEFLVSFYNNEISEKSEIFDDQFSVERPDGSNFTLKIRSTKLEDSAMYFCASNPSGSSYNEQFFGPGTRLTVL.

The chain carries TRBV20-1 and TRBJ2-1; D gene uncertain. Trimming took 6 bases from V and 7 from J, leaving 7 bases between them. CDR1 is DFQATT and CDR2 is SNEGSKA in the germline V gene (reference sequence). CDR3 length equals 10 residues. CDR3 nucleotides: TGCAGTGCCGTATTGAATGAGCAGTTCTTC. Translation: CSAVLNEQFF.